These T cell receptor beta chains were read from a single sample in a study of cytomegalovirus exposure and HLA in healthy donors. Sequencing used immunoSEQ multiplex PCR; TCRdb keeps in-frame clones, though not all of them. Of 90,000 to 140,000 clones in the sample, roughly 86% were seen once. The sequenced sample was PBMCs. These receptors all stem from a woman younger than 30 in good health and CMV-seropositive. CDR3s include the opening cysteine and the closing phenylalanine or tryptophan. The order of the fields is clone size, V gene, D gene, J gene, CDR3 DNA, CDR3 protein. A D gene is named only where the DNA matches it firmly. Part of the rows lack a size; the others show once, few, many or a class for expanded clones.

size: .
V: TRBV6-1
D: .
J: TRBJ2-7
DNA: TGTGCCAGCAGTGTAGTTGAAAACTACTACGAGCAGTACTTC
CDR3: CASSVVENYYEQYF

size: .
V: TRBV27
D: .
J: TRBJ1-2
DNA: TGTGCCAGCAGCCCCTGGGCAGGTCATGGCTACACCTTC
CDR3: CASSPWAGHGYTF

size: .
V: TRBV5-6
D: .
J: TRBJ1-2
DNA: TGTGCCAGCGTCTTAAGACGGGTGGGCTATGGCTACACCTTC
CDR3: CASVLRRVGYGYTF

size: once
V: TRBV5-6
D: .
J: TRBJ1-5
DNA: TGTGCCAGCAGCTTCGGAGTGAATAGCAATCAGCCCCAGCATTTT
CDR3: CASSFGVNSNQPQHF

size: .
V: TRBV7-9
D: .
J: TRBJ1-1
DNA: TGTGCCAGCAGCCCAGGGGCCCCCACCACTGAAGCTTTCTTT
CDR3: CASSPGAPTTEAFF

size: .
V: TRBV10-2
D: .
J: TRBJ2-5
DNA: TGCGCCAGCAGTGCCCGGGACTCCGGTAGGGAGACCCAGTACTTC
CDR3: CASSARDSGRETQYF

size: .
V: TRBV7-9
D: TRBD1
J: TRBJ1-5
DNA: TGTGCCAGCACCACAGGGGACGGAGGCAATCAGCCCCAGCATTTT
CDR3: CASTTGDGGNQPQHF

size: .
V: TRBV10-3
D: .
J: TRBJ1-3
DNA: TGTGCCATCAGTGAGCATAGCTCTGGAAACACCATATATTTT
CDR3: CAISEHSSGNTIYF

size: .
V: TRBV19
D: TRBD2
J: TRBJ2-1
DNA: TGTGCCAGCAAGAAGCGGGATTACAATGAGCAGTTCTTC
CDR3: CASKKRDYNEQFF

size: .
V: TRBV9
D: .
J: TRBJ2-1
DNA: TGTGCCAGCAGCGTAGGGCAGGGTTCTACCAGCTCCTACAATGAGCAGTTCTTC
CDR3: CASSVGQGSTSSYNEQFF

size: few
V: TRBV11-3
D: TRBD2
J: TRBJ2-1
DNA: TGTGCCAGCACTAGCGGGGGGGCCTACAATGAGCAGTTCTTC
CDR3: CASTSGGAYNEQFF

size: .
V: TRBV10-1
D: .
J: TRBJ1-6
DNA: TGCGCCAGCAGGGCCTCGGACAGATCCAATTCACCCCTCCACTTT
CDR3: CASRASDRSNSPLHF

size: .
V: TRBV9
D: TRBD2
J: TRBJ2-3
DNA: TGTGCCAGCAGCGTAGCGGGACTAGCTTGGGATACGCAGTATTTT
CDR3: CASSVAGLAWDTQYF

size: .
V: TRBV11-2
D: .
J: TRBJ2-1
DNA: TGTGCCAGCAGCCTTCAGCGGTACAATGAGCAGTTCTTC
CDR3: CASSLQRYNEQFF

size: .
V: TRBV4-2
D: .
J: TRBJ2-3
DNA: TGTGCCAGCAGCCAACCAGGGAGGAGACGAGGCACAGATACGCAGTATTTT
CDR3: CASSQPGRRRGTDTQYF

size: .
V: TRBV5-1
D: TRBD2
J: TRBJ2-7
DNA: TGCGCCAGCAGCCGCCCGGGGGGTTACGAGCAGTACTTC
CDR3: CASSRPGGYEQYF

size: .
V: TRBV18
D: TRBD2
J: TRBJ2-5
DNA: TGTGCCAGCTCCGCCACCGGGGGGGAGACCCAGTACTTC
CDR3: CASSATGGETQYF

size: few
V: TRBV16
D: .
J: TRBJ2-5
DNA: TGTGCCAGCAGCCAATCCGGCAGGGTGGAGACCCAGTACTTC
CDR3: CASSQSGRVETQYF

size: .
V: TRBV18
D: .
J: TRBJ2-1
DNA: TGTGCCAGCTCAGCCTTGGACAACCCGTTCTTC
CDR3: CASSALDNPFF

size: .
V: TRBV5-6
D: .
J: TRBJ2-3
DNA: TGTGCCAGCAGCTTTGGCACCCCGGGTGATACGCAGTATTTT
CDR3: CASSFGTPGDTQYF

size: .
V: TRBV10-3
D: .
J: TRBJ1-3
DNA: TGTGCCATCAGTGGCTCAGGGGTCCCTGGAAACACCATATATTTT
CDR3: CAISGSGVPGNTIYF

size: once
V: TRBV9
D: TRBD2
J: TRBJ2-2
DNA: TGTGCCAGCAGCCCCGAGACTAGCGGGGGCCCGACTGGGGGCACCGGGGAGCTGTTTTTT
CDR3: CASSPETSGGPTGGTGELFF

size: few
V: TRBV19
D: TRBD1
J: TRBJ1-2
DNA: TGTGCCAGTAGCACAGGGGGATATGGCTACACCTTC
CDR3: CASSTGGYGYTF

size: .
V: TRBV18
D: .
J: TRBJ1-1
DNA: TGTGCCAGCTCAACAAGGACAGAGATGAACACTGAAGCTTTCTTT
CDR3: CASSTRTEMNTEAFF

size: .
V: TRBV28
D: .
J: TRBJ2-7
DNA: TGTGCCAGCGGGTGGCGACAAGGGCAGTACTTC
CDR3: CASGWRQGQYF

size: few
V: TRBV6-5
D: .
J: TRBJ2-7
DNA: TGTGCCAGCAGTGCCTACTACGAGCAGTACTTC
CDR3: CASSAYYEQYF

size: .
V: TRBV19
D: TRBD1
J: TRBJ1-1
DNA: TGTGCCAGTAGTATAGTTGGACAGGGCTCAACTGAAGCTTTCTTT
CDR3: CASSIVGQGSTEAFF

size: once
V: TRBV11-3
D: TRBD2
J: TRBJ2-5
DNA: TGTGCCAGCAGCTCGAGCGGGAGTAGGGAGACCCAGTACTTC
CDR3: CASSSSGSRETQYF

size: once
V: TRBV2
D: TRBD2
J: TRBJ2-1
DNA: TGTGCCAGCACCGGACCTAGCGGCCTCACCTACAATGAGCAGTTCTTC
CDR3: CASTGPSGLTYNEQFF

size: .
V: TRBV4-2
D: .
J: TRBJ1-6
DNA: TGTGCCAGCAGCTCCCTCCGGGAAGGGAATTCACCCCTCCACTTT
CDR3: CASSSLREGNSPLHF

size: .
V: TRBV5-1
D: TRBD2
J: TRBJ2-5
DNA: TGCGCCAGCAGCTTGGTCCCTAGCGGGGGGGAAGAGACCCAGTACTTC
CDR3: CASSLVPSGGEETQYF

size: .
V: TRBV7-9
D: TRBD2
J: TRBJ2-7
DNA: TGTGCCAGCAGCGGACGGACTAGCGGGATCTACGAGCAGTACTTC
CDR3: CASSGRTSGIYEQYF

size: .
V: TRBV11-3
D: TRBD2
J: TRBJ2-1
DNA: TGTGCCAGCAGCCGGCGGGGGGGCAAGATTGATGAGCAGTTCTTC
CDR3: CASSRRGGKIDEQFF

size: .
V: TRBV10-1
D: .
J: TRBJ2-1
DNA: TGCGCCAGCGGAGGACCCGTTGGGGTTAATCATGAGCAGTTCTTC
CDR3: CASGGPVGVNHEQFF

size: .
V: TRBV7-3
D: .
J: TRBJ1-2
DNA: TGTGCCAGCAGCCCCAAGGGTCGGGGTGACTATGGCTACACCTTC
CDR3: CASSPKGRGDYGYTF

size: .
V: TRBV7-9
D: TRBD1
J: TRBJ2-7
DNA: TGTGCCAGCAGCTTAGTTGGTCAGGGGGTCATCGAGCAGTACTTC
CDR3: CASSLVGQGVIEQYF

size: .
V: TRBV27
D: TRBD1
J: TRBJ1-2
DNA: TGTGCCAGCGGACGGACAGGGAACTATGGCTACACCTTC
CDR3: CASGRTGNYGYTF

size: .
V: TRBV28
D: .
J: TRBJ2-2
DNA: TGTGCCAGCAGTCGCCTCGGTTCCTACACCGGGGAGCTGTTTTTT
CDR3: CASSRLGSYTGELFF

size: .
V: TRBV11-3
D: TRBD1
J: TRBJ2-5
DNA: TGTGCCAGCAGCCCCTGGACAGGGGAAGAGGAGACCCAGTACTTC
CDR3: CASSPWTGEEETQYF

size: .
V: TRBV7-9
D: .
J: TRBJ1-1
DNA: TGTGCCAGCACCCTTGTCCTTAGTCTTGGAACAGGGTTGGTTACTGAAGCTTTCTTT
CDR3: CASTLVLSLGTGLVTEAFF

size: .
V: TRBV5-8
D: .
J: TRBJ1-1
DNA: TGTGCCAGCAGCTTGGGGAGGGTCGACAGTGAAGCTTTCTTT
CDR3: CASSLGRVDSEAFF

size: .
V: TRBV2
D: TRBD1
J: TRBJ1-2
DNA: TGTGCCAGCAGTGGGGGACAGGGGCCGGGAGGGTATGGCTACACCTTC
CDR3: CASSGGQGPGGYGYTF

size: .
V: TRBV4-1
D: TRBD2
J: TRBJ2-7
DNA: TGCGCCAGCAGCCTGACTAGCGGGTCCTCGTACGAGCAGTACTTC
CDR3: CASSLTSGSSYEQYF

size: .
V: TRBV5-6
D: .
J: TRBJ2-7
DNA: TGTGCCAGCGCCCGGACTTCGGGGGCCTACGAGCAGTACTTC
CDR3: CASARTSGAYEQYF

size: once
V: TRBV13
D: .
J: TRBJ2-1
DNA: TGTGCCAGCAGCTTAGAGCGGGCGGGACAGTTCTTC
CDR3: CASSLERAGQFF

size: .
V: TRBV28
D: .
J: TRBJ1-1
DNA: TGTGCCAGCAGTCCGTACAGGGAAGCGAACACTGAAGCTTTCTTT
CDR3: CASSPYREANTEAFF

size: .
V: TRBV10-1
D: TRBD2
J: TRBJ2-1
DNA: TGCGCCAGCAGTGAGTCTTCCCCGGGAGGGCTCGATGAGCAGTTCTTC
CDR3: CASSESSPGGLDEQFF

size: .
V: TRBV11-2
D: TRBD1
J: TRBJ1-2
DNA: TGTGCCAGCAGCTTTACGCGCCCGAGCAGGGGGCTCGACTATGGCTACACCTTC
CDR3: CASSFTRPSRGLDYGYTF

size: once
V: TRBV5-4
D: .
J: TRBJ1-2
DNA: TGTGCCAGCAGCCTAAGACAGACCCTGGGGGGCTACACCTTC
CDR3: CASSLRQTLGGYTF

size: once
V: TRBV5-4
D: TRBD2
J: TRBJ2-1
DNA: TGTGCCAACAGGTTTAGCGGGAGGAATGAGCAGTTCTTC
CDR3: CANRFSGRNEQFF

size: .
V: TRBV14
D: .
J: TRBJ1-1
DNA: TGTGCCAGCAGCCAAGAGTGGGGGCAGGGAGGGTCTGAAGCTTTCTTT
CDR3: CASSQEWGQGGSEAFF

size: once
V: TRBV19
D: .
J: TRBJ2-7
DNA: TGTGCCAGTAGTATAGCGGGTCCCTCCGGATACGAGCAGTACTTC
CDR3: CASSIAGPSGYEQYF

size: .
V: TRBV19
D: .
J: TRBJ1-5
DNA: TGTGCCACCTCGGTTAGGGGTGGTCAGCCCCAGCATTTT
CDR3: CATSVRGGQPQHF

size: .
V: TRBV18
D: .
J: TRBJ2-7
DNA: TGTGCCAGCTCCCGCGGATCCGAGGCCTACGAGCAGTACTTC
CDR3: CASSRGSEAYEQYF

size: .
V: TRBV5-6
D: TRBD2
J: TRBJ2-1
DNA: TGTGCCAGCAGCTTGCAGGGAGGGAATGAGCAGTTCTTC
CDR3: CASSLQGGNEQFF